Below, one T cell receptor (beta chain) is given with its context. Its antigen is still unknown. The record originates from a study of post-analysis software for immune sequencing data. Study-wide context: Relapsing-remitting, secondary progressive and progressive-relapsing courses of multiple sclerosis were included. General observations from the study: Relative to controls, patients had 4 or 5 TRBV segments at higher frequency, with TRBV5-6, TRBV5-1 and TRBV20-1 among these. Normalized Chao1 diversity in multiple sclerosis patients fell significantly below that of controls. Strong same-batch co-clustering of samples appeared with F measure clustering.

Presence of unique molecular identifiers characterized the TCR beta cDNA libraries. It was from approximately 0.91 to 9.4 million T cells that some 500,000 cDNA molecules came. MiXCR was run by TCRdb on the PCR reads, yielding one entry per CDR3 protein. The sample holds about 770,000 distinct CDR3 sequences, about 43% seen once. The germline CDR1 and CDR2 sequences are SGDLS and YYNGEE. CDR3 length equals 15 residues. The sequencing input was blood. The clonotype comes from a girl between 5 and 17 years old with multiple sclerosis. The chain joins TRBV9 to TRBJ2-4; 7 nucleotides agree with TRBD1. The J call is in doubt because the DNA end fits TRBJ2-7 better. CDR3 nucleotides: TGTGCCAGCAGCGTAGCATCGGGACAGCCCTACGAGCAGTACTTC. It translates to CASSVASGQPYEQYF.